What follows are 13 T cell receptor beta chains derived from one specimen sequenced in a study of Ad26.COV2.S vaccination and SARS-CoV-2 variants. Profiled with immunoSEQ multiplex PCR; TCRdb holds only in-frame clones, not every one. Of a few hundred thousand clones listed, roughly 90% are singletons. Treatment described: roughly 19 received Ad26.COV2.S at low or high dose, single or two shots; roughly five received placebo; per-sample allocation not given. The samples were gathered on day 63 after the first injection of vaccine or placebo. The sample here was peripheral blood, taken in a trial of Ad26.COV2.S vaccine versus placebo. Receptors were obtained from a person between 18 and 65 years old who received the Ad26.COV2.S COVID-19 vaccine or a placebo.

DNA of the CDR3: TGTGCCAGCAGCTTAATACAGGAAAAACTGTTTTTT. Translation: CASSLIQEKLFF. V is TRBV7-9 and J is TRBJ1-4; D is unresolved. Trimming cost V 2 bases and J 8 bases, with 6 bases left between them. CDR3 size: 12 residues. Germline CDR1 SEHNR, CDR2 FQNEAQ (reference sequence).

Here the CDR3 DNA reads TGCAGCGTTGACGGTACAGGGCTTGCCCTGAACACTGAAGCTTTCTTT. It translates to CSVDGTGLALNTEAFF. The rearrangement joins TRBV29-1 to TRBJ1-1, with D possibly matching TRBD1 (6 bases). Germline CDR1 is SQVTM and CDR2 is ANQGSEA. The CDR3 covers 16 residues. V was shortened by 3 bases and J by 0 bases, with 17 bases between the two germline ends.

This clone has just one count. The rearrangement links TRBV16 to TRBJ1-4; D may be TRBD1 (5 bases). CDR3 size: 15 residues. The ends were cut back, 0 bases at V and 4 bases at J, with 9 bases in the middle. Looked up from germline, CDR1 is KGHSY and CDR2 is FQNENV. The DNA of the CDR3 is TGTGCCAGCAGCCAATCGTGGCAGGGTAATGAAAAACTGTTTTTT. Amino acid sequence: CASSQSWQGNEKLFF.

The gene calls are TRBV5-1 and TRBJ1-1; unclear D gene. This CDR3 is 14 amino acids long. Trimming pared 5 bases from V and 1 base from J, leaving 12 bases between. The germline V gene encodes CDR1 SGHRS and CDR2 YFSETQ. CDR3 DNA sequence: TGCGCCAGCAGAAGTTCCACGGCGAACACTGAAGCTTTCTTT. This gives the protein CASRSSTANTEAFF.

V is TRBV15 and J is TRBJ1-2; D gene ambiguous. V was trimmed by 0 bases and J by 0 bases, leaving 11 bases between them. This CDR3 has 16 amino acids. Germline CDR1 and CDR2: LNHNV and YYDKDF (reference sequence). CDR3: CATSRDRALANYGYTF. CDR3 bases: TGTGCCACCAGCAGAGATAGGGCATTAGCTAACTATGGCTACACCTTC.

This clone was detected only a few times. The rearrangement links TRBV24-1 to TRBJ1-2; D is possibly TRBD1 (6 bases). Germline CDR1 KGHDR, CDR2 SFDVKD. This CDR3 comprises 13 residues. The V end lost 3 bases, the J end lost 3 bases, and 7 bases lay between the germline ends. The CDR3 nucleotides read TGTGCCACCAGTGATGGGACATACTATGGCTACACCTTC. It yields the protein CATSDGTYYGYTF.

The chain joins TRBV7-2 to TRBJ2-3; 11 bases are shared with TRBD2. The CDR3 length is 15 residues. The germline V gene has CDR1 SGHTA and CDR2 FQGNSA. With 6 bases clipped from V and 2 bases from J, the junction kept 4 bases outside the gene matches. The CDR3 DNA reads TGTGCCAGCAGAACTAGCGGGGGAGCCACAGATACGCAGTATTTT. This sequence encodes CASRTSGGATDTQYF. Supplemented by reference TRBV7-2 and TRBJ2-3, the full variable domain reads GAGVSQSPSNKVTEKGKDVELRCDPISGHTALYWYRQSLGQGLEFLIYFQGNSAPDKSGLPSDRFSAERTGGSVSTLTIQRTQQEDSAVYLCASRTSGGATDTQYFGPGTRLTVL.

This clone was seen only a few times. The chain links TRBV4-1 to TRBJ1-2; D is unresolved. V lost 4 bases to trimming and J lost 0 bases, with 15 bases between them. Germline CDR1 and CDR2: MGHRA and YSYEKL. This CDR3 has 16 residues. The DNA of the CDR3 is TGCGCCAGCAGCCCGTTGTTGGGGAGCCCTAACTATGGCTACACCTTC. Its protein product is CASSPLLGSPNYGYTF.

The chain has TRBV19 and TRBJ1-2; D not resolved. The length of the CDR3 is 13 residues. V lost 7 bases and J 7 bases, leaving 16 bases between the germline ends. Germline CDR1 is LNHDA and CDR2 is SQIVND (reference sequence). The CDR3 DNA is TGTGCCAGTACCATGGGCGGTGTTGGTGGCTACACCTTC. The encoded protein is CASTMGGVGGYTF.

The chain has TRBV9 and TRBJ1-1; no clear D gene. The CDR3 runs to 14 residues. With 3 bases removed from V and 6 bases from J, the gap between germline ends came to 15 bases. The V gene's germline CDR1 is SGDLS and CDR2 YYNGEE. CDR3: CASSGGWDRAEAFF. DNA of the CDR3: TGTGCCAGCAGCGGTGGTTGGGATAGGGCTGAAGCTTTCTTT.

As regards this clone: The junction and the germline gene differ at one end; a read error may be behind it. CDR3 region: CASCQPGGPAKNIQYF. In DNA form, the CDR3 reads TGCGCCAGCTGCCAACCGGGGGGGCCGGCCAAAAACATTCAGTACTTC. The chain links TRBV4-1 to TRBJ2-4; 8 bases fit TRBD2. The CDR3 contains 16 residues. CDR1 MGHRA and CDR2 YSYEKL come from the germline V gene.

The CDR3 reads CASSLGDRISYNEQFF. For the CDR3, the DNA is TGCGCCAGCAGCTTGGGGGACAGGATCTCCTACAATGAGCAGTTCTTC. This sequence joins TRBV5-1 and TRBJ2-1; 8 bases line up with TRBD1. The CDR3 totals 16 residues. Losses at the gene ends were 0 bases for V and 0 bases for J; bases not matched to a gene: 2. Germline V gene sequence: CDR1 SGHRS, CDR2 YFSETQ.

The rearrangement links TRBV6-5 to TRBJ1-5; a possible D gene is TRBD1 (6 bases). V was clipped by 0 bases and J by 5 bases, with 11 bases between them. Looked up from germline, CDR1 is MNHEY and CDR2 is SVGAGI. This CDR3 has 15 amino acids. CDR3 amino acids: CASSYSSGGHQPQHF. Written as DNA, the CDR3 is TGTGCCAGCAGTTACTCGAGCGGGGGCCATCAGCCCCAGCATTTT.